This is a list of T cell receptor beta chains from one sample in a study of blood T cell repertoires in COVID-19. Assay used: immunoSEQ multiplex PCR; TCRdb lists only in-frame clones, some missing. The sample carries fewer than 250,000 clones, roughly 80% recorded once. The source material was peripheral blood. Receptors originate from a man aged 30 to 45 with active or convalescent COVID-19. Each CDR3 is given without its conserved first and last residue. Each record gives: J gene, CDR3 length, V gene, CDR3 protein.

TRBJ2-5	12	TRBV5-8	ASSVLAGRETQY
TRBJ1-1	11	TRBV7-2	ASTWLGGTEAF
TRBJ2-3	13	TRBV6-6	ASSYRGRPGDTQY
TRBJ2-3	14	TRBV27	ASSPVLAGGTDTQY
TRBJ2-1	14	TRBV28	ASSAPVGLARGEQF
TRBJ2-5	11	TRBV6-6	ASSSGTSRSQY
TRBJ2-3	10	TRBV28	ASSLGGDTQY
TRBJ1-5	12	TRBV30	AWSDGGDGRPQH
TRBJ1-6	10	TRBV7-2	ASSSTGEPLH
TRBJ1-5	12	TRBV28	ASSQGGSNQPQH
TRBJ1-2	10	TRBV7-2	ASRKSGDGYT
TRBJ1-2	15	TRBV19	ASNPQSIQGQTYGYT
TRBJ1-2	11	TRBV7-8	ASSLLADYGYT
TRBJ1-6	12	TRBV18	ASSPRDMNSPLH
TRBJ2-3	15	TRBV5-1	ASQHVDRDRSRDTQY
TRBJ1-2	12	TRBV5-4	ASRLAGGIYGYT
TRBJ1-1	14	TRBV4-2	ASSQDWGGSKTEAF
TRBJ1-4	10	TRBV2	ASSEVGERLF
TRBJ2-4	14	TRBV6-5	ASSYSRFAGLNIQY
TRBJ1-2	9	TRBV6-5	ASSTGYGYT
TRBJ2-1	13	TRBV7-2	ASSLSWSVYNEQF
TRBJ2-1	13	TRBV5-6	ASSLLVVAYNEQF
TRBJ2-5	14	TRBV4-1	ASSQARDRGYETQY
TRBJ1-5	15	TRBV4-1	ASSQGRGASLNQPQH
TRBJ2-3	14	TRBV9	ASSVAGGGKTDTQY
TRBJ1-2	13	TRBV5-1	ASSSGTETFYGYT
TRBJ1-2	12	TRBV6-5	ASSRSTTNYGYT
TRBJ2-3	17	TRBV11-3	ASSLKRAGTGSSTDTQY
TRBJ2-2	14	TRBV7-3	ASSLRAGGSTGELF
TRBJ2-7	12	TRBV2	ASSYLGSSYEQY
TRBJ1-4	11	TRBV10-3	AISTGANEKLF
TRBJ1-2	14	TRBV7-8	ASSLASRDRSYGYT
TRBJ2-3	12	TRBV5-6	ASSLGSSTDTQY
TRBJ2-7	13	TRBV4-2	ASSQEGQGTREQY
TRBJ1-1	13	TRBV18	ASSRPAQANTEAF
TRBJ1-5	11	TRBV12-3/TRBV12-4	ASSPGSGRPQH
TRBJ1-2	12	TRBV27	ASSLSPRSYGYT